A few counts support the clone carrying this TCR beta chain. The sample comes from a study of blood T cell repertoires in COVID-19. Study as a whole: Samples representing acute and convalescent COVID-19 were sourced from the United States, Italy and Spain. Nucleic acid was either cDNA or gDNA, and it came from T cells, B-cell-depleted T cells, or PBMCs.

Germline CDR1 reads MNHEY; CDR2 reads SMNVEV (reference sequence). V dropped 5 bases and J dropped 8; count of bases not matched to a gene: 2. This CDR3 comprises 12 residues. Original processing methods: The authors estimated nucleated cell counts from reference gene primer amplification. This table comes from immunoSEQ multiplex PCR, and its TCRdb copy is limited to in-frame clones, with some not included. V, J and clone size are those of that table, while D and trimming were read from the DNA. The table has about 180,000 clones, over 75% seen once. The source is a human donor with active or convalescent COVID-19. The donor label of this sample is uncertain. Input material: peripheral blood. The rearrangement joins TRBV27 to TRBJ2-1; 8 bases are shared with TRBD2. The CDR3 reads CASSRTSHEQFF. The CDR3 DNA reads TGTGCCAGCAGTCGGACTAGCCATGAGCAGTTCTTC.